One sample yielded the 21 T cell receptor beta chains listed below, sequenced in a study of T-cell reconstitution after alpha-beta-depleted transplantation in children (dated by TCRdb to about 2016). Libraries were prepared through PCR. Sequenced using an Illumina HiSeq 2500. TCR libraries were prepared with molecular barcoding, using unique molecular identifiers to normalize TCRbeta repertoire quantification. Starting from the raw public reads, TCRdb applied fastp trimming at Q25, assembled clones with MiXCR and retained in-frame beta chains. For every CDR3 protein sequence, its rows merge into one entry that carries the most common genes and DNA. The sample table shows approximately 150,000 distinct CDR3 sequences, and around 8.5% are seen once. Around 18% of the sample is held by the ten biggest clonotypes. Explained via the paper, the treatment or condition label denotes: allogeneic hematopoietic cell transplantation with graft depleted of TCRalphabeta T cells and CD19 B cells.

Source: PBMCs, mostly from graft donor cells, taken 180 days after TCRalphabeta/CD19-depleted stem cell transplant. These receptors all stem from a female patient aged 2-10 years who had a stem cell transplant for congenital amegakaryocytic thrombocytopenia, so the T cells may come from the graft donor.

In this sample, this clonotype turned up a few times. V and J are TRBV5-1 and TRBJ2-3; no reliable D call. The CDR3 covers 15 residues. Germline values: CDR1 SGHRS, CDR2 YFSETQ. V was clipped by 3 bases and J by 0 bases, with 11 bases between them. As DNA, the CDR3 is TGCGCCAGCAGCTCACTATATCAGAGCACAGATACGCAGTATTTT. It is translated as CASSSLYQSTDTQYF.

This clonotype was counted at least ten times. This rearrangement joins TRBV5-1 to TRBJ2-7; 8 positions agree with TRBD1. V lost 1 base to trimming and J lost 4 bases; unmatched junction nucleotides: 7. The CDR3 length is 15 residues. The V gene's germline CDR1 is SGHRS and CDR2 YFSETQ. This CDR3 is CASSLSGQGSYEQYF. CDR3 in DNA: TGCGCCAGCAGCTTGAGTGGACAGGGTTCATACGAGCAGTACTTC. Combining the CDR3 with reference TRBV5-1 and TRBJ2-7 gives the whole variable domain KAGVTQTPRYLIKTRGQQVTLSCSPISGHRSVSWYQQTPGQGLQFLFEYFSETQRNKGNFPGRFSGRQFSNSRSEMNVSTLELGDSALYLCASSLSGQGSYEQYFGPGTRLTVT.

V is TRBV6-5 and J is TRBJ2-1; TRBD2 aligns across 14 bases. The CDR3 contains 15 residues. V lost 6 bases to trimming and J lost 9 bases; unmatched junction nucleotides: 7. CDR1 and CDR2 (germline): MNHEY, SVGAGI. In nucleotides, the CDR3 is TGTGCCAGCAGATATGGACTAGCGGGGGGAAGTGAGCAGTTCTTC. The encoded protein is CASRYGLAGGSEQFF.

This clonotype was counted many times. CDR3 amino acids: CAISDTDRARGAYEQYF. CDR3 bases: TGTGCCATCAGCGACACGGACAGGGCTCGGGGGGCCTACGAGCAGTACTTC. The chain links TRBV10-3 to TRBJ2-7; perhaps TRBD1 as D (8 bases). CDR3 length equals 17 residues. Germline-derived CDR1 and CDR2 are ENHRY and SYGVKD. The ends were cut back, 6 bases at V and 2 bases at J, with 23 bases in the middle.

This clonotype has just a few counts. This sequence joins TRBV28 and TRBJ2-5; D perhaps matches TRBD2 (7 bases). V was pared by 7 bases and J by 8 bases, with 14 bases between. The CDR3 is 12 amino acids. Germline CDR1 reads MDHEN; CDR2 reads SYDVKM. The CDR3 DNA follows: TGTGCCAGCAAGGAGGGGGGGGGAACCCAGTACTTC. Amino acids: CASKEGGGTQYF.

This clonotype has a count of ten or more. V usage is TRBV7-3 and J usage is TRBJ2-1, with 9 bases aligning to TRBD2. The CDR3 contains 14 residues. V lost 2 bases, J lost 8 bases, and 4 bases stayed unmatched. Germline CDR1 reads SGHTA; CDR2 reads FQGTGA. The DNA for the CDR3 is TGTGCCAGCAGCTTATTTTGGACTAGCGATGAGCAGTTCTTC. It encodes CASSLFWTSDEQFF.

The rearrangement joins TRBV4-2 to TRBJ1-1, with D possibly matching TRBD1 (5 bases). The CDR3 runs to 16 residues. Germline V gives CDR1 LGHNA, CDR2 YNFKEQ. Trimming removed 4 bases at V and 4 bases at J, with 19 bases between. Here the CDR3 DNA reads TGTGCCAGCAGCCCCCTTCGCAGGGAATATGGCACTGAAGCTTTCTTT. Protein sequence: CASSPLRREYGTEAFF.

This clonotype was counted at least ten times. The chain couples TRBV15 to TRBJ2-7, with D uncertain. Trimming shortened V by 0 bases and J by 0 bases, and 12 bases separated the two germline ends. Germline CDR1 and CDR2: LNHNV and YYDKDF (reference sequence). The CDR3 contains 16 residues. CDR3 residues: CATSRDRADSSYEQYF. CDR3 DNA: TGTGCCACCAGCAGAGATCGGGCGGATAGCTCCTACGAGCAGTACTTC.

At least ten counts were recorded for this clonotype. CDR3 DNA sequence: TGTGCCAGCCGGAGGGGGCTCAGTGAAAAACTGTTTTTT. Translated: CASRRGLSEKLFF. The J gene is TRBJ1-4, the V gene TRBV6-6; 7 bases fit TRBD1. The CDR3 has 13 amino acids. J was trimmed by 7 bases and V by 8 bases; bases with no gene match: 7. Per the germline V gene, CDR1 is MNHNY and CDR2 is SVGAGI (reference sequence).

At least ten counts were recorded for this clonotype. The genes are TRBV5-1 and TRBJ2-1; 8 bases line up with TRBD2. Germline V CDR1 and CDR2: SGHRS, YFSETQ. This CDR3 is built from 16 residues. The V gene end was trimmed by 4 bases and the J gene end by 1 base; junction bases not matched to a gene: 7. The CDR3 nucleotides read TGCGCCAGCAGCGGCAGCGGGAGAAGGTCCTACAATGAGCAGTTCTTC. It translates to CASSGSGRRSYNEQFF.

Many counts were recorded for this clonotype. J is TRBJ2-2 and V is TRBV3-1; TRBD2 might be the D (6 bases). The CDR3 spans 16 residues. Trimming left V 4 bases short and J 1 base short, with 13 bases between. The V gene's germline CDR1 is LGHDT and CDR2 YNNKEL (reference sequence). The chain's CDR3 is CASSLWRAGNTGELFF. For the CDR3, the DNA is TGTGCCAGCAGCCTGTGGAGGGCAGGGAACACCGGGGAGCTGTTTTTT.

This clonotype was counted between two and nine times. The genes are TRBV6-2 or TRBV6-3 and TRBJ2-3; a possible D gene is TRBD2 (6 bases). CDR1 MNHEY and CDR2 SVGEGT come from the germline V gene. The ends were cut back, 6 bases at V and 2 bases at J, with 15 bases in the middle. CDR3 length: 15 residues. In DNA form, the CDR3 reads TGTGCCAGCAGGCGTGATAGCGGCAACACAGATACGCAGTATTTT. Its protein product is CASRRDSGNTDTQYF.

The sample holds many counts of this clonotype. CDR3 coding DNA: TGTGCCAGCAGTTTCGGGGGGCGGAATTCACCCCTCCACTTT. Protein sequence: CASSFGGRNSPLHF. The rearrangement links TRBV28 to TRBJ1-6; weak D call: TRBD1 (6 bases). The CDR3 sequence is 14 residues long. Germline assignment: CDR1 MDHEN and CDR2 SYDVKM. V dropped 3 bases and J dropped 7 bases, with 10 bases sitting between them.

This clonotype has only a few counts. The rearrangement joins TRBV20-1 to TRBJ2-2; TRBD2 aligns across 9 bases. Trimming removed 3 bases from V and 3 bases from J; junction bases left unmatched: 14. The CDR3 has 18 amino acids. The V gene's germline CDR1 is DFQATT and CDR2 SNEGSKA (reference sequence). This chain's CDR3 is CSARINRAGGRYTGELFF. DNA of the CDR3: TGCAGTGCTAGGATAAACCGCGCGGGAGGGCGTTACACCGGGGAGCTGTTTTTT.

This clonotype came up many times. The chain has TRBV30 and TRBJ2-1; 12 bases match TRBD2. The V and J ends lost 4 bases and 8 bases, in that order; junction bases with no gene match: 9. The germline V gene has CDR1 GTSNPN and CDR2 SVGIG (reference sequence). The CDR3 consists of 15 residues. The CDR3 region is CAWNPSGRGLHEQFF. DNA for the CDR3: TGTGCCTGGAATCCTAGCGGGAGGGGGTTGCATGAGCAGTTCTTC.

This clonotype was recorded a few times. V is TRBV5-1 and J is TRBJ2-3; D gene ambiguous. V dropped 4 bases and J dropped 5 bases, with 23 bases sitting between them. CDR1 SGHRS and CDR2 YFSETQ come from the germline V gene. CDR3 length equals 17 residues. The DNA for the CDR3 is TGCGCCAGCAGCCCGTATGTAGAGTCTAAGGGTGGAGATACGCAGTATTTT. This codes for CASSPYVESKGGDTQYF.

This clonotype has ten or more counts. The chain is built from TRBV10-3 and TRBJ1-6; D is unresolved. The CDR3 contains 15 residues. From germline, CDR1 is ENHRY and CDR2 SYGVKD. The V gene lost 4 bases and the J gene lost 4 bases, with 11 bases spanning the gap. The CDR3 is CAISAADTYNSPLHF. Here the CDR3 DNA reads TGTGCCATCAGTGCCGCAGACACTTATAATTCACCCCTCCACTTT.

V usage is TRBV12-3 or TRBV12-4 and J usage is TRBJ2-5, with unresolved D. This CDR3 is 15 amino acids long. V was shortened by 6 bases and J by 5 bases, with 19 bases between the two germline ends. In nucleotides, the CDR3 is TGTGCCAGCAGCCCTAATAGGGAAGCGCGGGAGACCCAGTACTTC. Its protein is CASSPNREARETQYF.

This clonotype was detected only a few times. The V call is TRBV18, the J call TRBJ1-5; no clear D gene. The CDR3 runs to 16 residues. Trimming shortened V by 3 bases and J by 0 bases, and 12 bases separated the two germline ends. Germline V gives CDR1 KGHSH, CDR2 LQKENI. The DNA of the CDR3 is TGTGCCAGCTCACCCGGTACAGACTATAGCAATCAGCCCCAGCATTTT. Its protein is CASSPGTDYSNQPQHF.

This clonotype was counted ten times or more. The chain has TRBV3-1 and TRBJ2-1; D not resolved. The CDR3 has 14 amino acids. Trimming shortened V by 0 bases and J by 9 bases, and 12 bases separated the two germline ends. CDR1 and CDR2 (germline): LGHDT, YNNKEL (reference sequence). CDR3 region: CASSQDSIACEQFF. The CDR3 DNA is TGTGCCAGCAGCCAAGATAGCATTGCGTGTGAGCAGTTCTTC.

This clonotype came up a few times. The chain employs TRBV18 and TRBJ1-1, with D unresolved. This CDR3 is built from 13 residues. Trimming removed 3 bases from V and 1 base from J, with 6 bases in between. Germline-derived CDR1 and CDR2 are KGHSH and LQKENI. DNA for the CDR3: TGTGCCAGCTCACCTCAAGAGAACACTGAAGCTTTCTTT. Protein: CASSPQENTEAFF.